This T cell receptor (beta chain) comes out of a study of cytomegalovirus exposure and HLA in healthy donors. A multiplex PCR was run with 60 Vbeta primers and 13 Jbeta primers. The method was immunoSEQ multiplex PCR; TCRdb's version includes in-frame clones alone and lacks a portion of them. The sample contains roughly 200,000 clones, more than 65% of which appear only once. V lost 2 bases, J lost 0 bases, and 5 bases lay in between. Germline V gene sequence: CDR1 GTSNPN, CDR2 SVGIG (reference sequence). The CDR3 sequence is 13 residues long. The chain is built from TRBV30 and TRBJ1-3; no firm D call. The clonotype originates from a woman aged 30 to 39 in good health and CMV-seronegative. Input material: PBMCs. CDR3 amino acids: CAWSTYSGNTIYF. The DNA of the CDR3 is TGTGCCTGGAGTACCTACTCTGGAAACACCATATATTTT.